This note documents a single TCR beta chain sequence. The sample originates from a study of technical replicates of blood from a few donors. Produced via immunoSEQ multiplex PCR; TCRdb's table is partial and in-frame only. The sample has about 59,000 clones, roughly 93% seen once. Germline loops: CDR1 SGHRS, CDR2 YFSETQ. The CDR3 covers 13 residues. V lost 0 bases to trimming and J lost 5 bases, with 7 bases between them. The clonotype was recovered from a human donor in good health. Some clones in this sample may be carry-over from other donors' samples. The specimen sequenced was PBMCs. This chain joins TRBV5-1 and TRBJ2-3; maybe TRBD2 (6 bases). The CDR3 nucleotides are TGCGCCAGCAGCTTGGAGGAGGGAGATACGCAGTATTTT. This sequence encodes CASSLEEGDTQYF.